What follows are 17 T cell receptor beta chains derived from one specimen sequenced in a study of CD8 T cells in ankylosing spondylitis. TCRdb independently ran MiXCR on the 5' RACE reads; one entry per CDR3 protein. The sample contains roughly 25,000 distinct CDR3 sequences, about 17% of which appear only once. Specimen: blood. These receptors all stem from a male donor with ankylosing spondylitis or in good health (not recorded which).

This chain connects TRBV4-3 to TRBJ2-1; 7 nucleotides match TRBD2. V was clipped by 1 base and J by 6 bases; unmatched bases: 15. CDR1 is LGHNA and CDR2 is YSLEER in the germline V gene. CDR3 length: 18 residues. CDR3 sequence (DNA): TGCGCCAGCAGCCAAGCAGGCGGGAGTTTGGCGGTTGGCAATGAGCAGTTCTTC. Translating it yields CASSQAGGSLAVGNEQFF.

V usage is TRBV15 and J usage is TRBJ2-1; TRBD2 agrees at 13 bases. The V segment lost 0 bases and the J segment 3 bases; nucleotides outside the gene matches: 8. This CDR3 is built from 19 residues. Germline V lookup: CDR1 LNHNV, CDR2 YYDKDF (reference sequence). CDR3 DNA: TGTGCCACCAGCAGAGACCCGAGGACTAGCGGGGGTTTCTACAATGAGCAGTTCTTC. Its protein is CATSRDPRTSGGFYNEQFF.

This chain connects TRBV5-5 to TRBJ2-3; D is unresolved. V lost 0 bases and J lost 2, with 4 bases in between. The CDR3 runs to 13 residues. Germline V lookup: CDR1 SGHKS, CDR2 YYEKEE (reference sequence). The DNA of the CDR3 is TGTGCCAGCAGCTTGGTTAACACAGATACGCAGTATTTT. Protein product: CASSLVNTDTQYF.

The J gene is TRBJ1-2, the V gene TRBV6-2 or TRBV6-3; TRBD1 aligns across 7 bases. Germline loops: CDR1 MNHEY, CDR2 SVGEGT. V lost 5 bases, J lost 3 bases, and 3 bases stayed unmatched. CDR3 length equals 13 residues. For the CDR3, the DNA is TGTGCCAGCAGTGGACAGGTTTACTATGGCTACACCTTC. Translated, it gives CASSGQVYYGYTF.

The chain employs TRBV7-2 and TRBJ2-3, with 7 bases fitting TRBD2. The CDR3 contains 16 residues. J gave up 2 bases and V 1 base, and 6 bases lay outside the gene matches. The germline gives CDR1 SGHTA, CDR2 FQGNSA. CDR3 in amino acids: CASSLVGTSATDTQYF. The CDR3 DNA reads TGTGCCAGCAGCTTAGTCGGAACTAGCGCCACAGATACGCAGTATTTT.

With regard to this clonotype: A single base separates this from a much larger clone, so it may be a read error. CDR3 protein: CASSEGREVTDTQYF. CDR3 DNA sequence: TGTGCCAGCAGTGAGGGGCGGGAGGTCACAGATACGCAGTATTTT. V gene TRBV10-3 combines with J gene TRBJ2-3, with 8 bases aligning to TRBD2. Germline assignment: CDR1 ENHRY and CDR2 SYGVKD. The CDR3 sequence is 15 residues long.

The sample holds a few counts of this clonotype. The chain uses TRBV7-2 and TRBJ1-6; unclear D gene. V was clipped by 2 bases and J by 9 bases, with 11 bases between them. Germline loops: CDR1 SGHTA, CDR2 FQGNSA. The CDR3 loop spans 14 amino acids. CDR3 sequence: CASSLYGEGSPLHF. The DNA of the CDR3 is TGTGCCAGCAGCTTATATGGGGAGGGTTCACCCCTCCACTTT. Combining the CDR3 with reference TRBV7-2 and TRBJ1-6 gives the whole variable domain GAGVSQSPSNKVTEKGKDVELRCDPISGHTALYWYRQSLGQGLEFLIYFQGNSAPDKSGLPSDRFSAERTGGSVSTLTIQRTQQEDSAVYLCASSLYGEGSPLHFGNGTRLTVT.

The CDR3 sequence: CASSSTQWQKSEAFF. CDR3 nucleotides: TGTGCCAGCAGCTCGACCCAATGGCAAAAAAGTGAAGCTTTCTTT. The V call is TRBV7-9, the J call TRBJ1-1; D is unclear. The CDR3 has 15 residues. Trimming pared 4 bases from V and 7 bases from J, leaving 19 bases between. The germline V gene encodes CDR1 SEHNR and CDR2 FQNEAQ (reference sequence).

The genes are TRBV20-1 and TRBJ2-1; D might be TRBD2 (7 bases). The ends were cut back, 6 bases at V and 1 base at J, with 16 bases in the middle. Germline CDR1 is DFQATT and CDR2 is SNEGSKA (reference sequence). The CDR3 length is 15 residues. The CDR3 DNA sequence: TGCAGTGCCAGGGGCGGGAGAGGATCCTACAATGAGCAGTTCTTC. This codes for CSARGGRGSYNEQFF.

This clonotype has ten or more counts. The chain combines TRBV20-1 with TRBJ2-7; weak D call: TRBD1 (6 bases). V lost 3 bases, J lost 6 bases, and 15 bases lay in between. Germline V CDR1 and CDR2: DFQATT, SNEGSKA (reference sequence). CDR3 size: 13 residues. CDR3 bases: TGCAGTGCTAGCAACATAGGGGGAGTCGAGCAGTACGTC. Translated: CSASNIGGVEQYV.

This clonotype is medium-sized (0.01 to 0.1%) by share. The chain joins TRBV9 to TRBJ2-5; no clear D gene. This CDR3 is 14 amino acids long. Trimming removed 0 bases at V and 7 bases at J, with 13 bases between. Germline loops: CDR1 SGDLS, CDR2 YYNGEE. Here the CDR3 reads CASSVAPSDLTQYF. The CDR3 DNA reads TGTGCCAGCAGCGTAGCTCCCAGCGACCTGACCCAGTACTTC.

The chain carries TRBV6-4 and TRBJ2-6, with D unclear. The V gene's germline CDR1 is MRHNA and CDR2 SNTAGT. This CDR3 comprises 15 residues. Trimming removed 3 bases at V and 4 bases at J, with 10 bases between. In nucleotides, the CDR3 is TGTGCCAGCAGTGAGTTGGCGGAAGGGGCCAACGTCCTGACTTTC. Encoded protein: CASSELAEGANVLTF.

In this sample, this clonotype turned up many times. This chain uses TRBV20-1 with TRBJ1-4; D is ambiguous. The germline CDR1 and CDR2 sequences are DFQATT and SNEGSKA (reference sequence). The CDR3 covers 13 residues. Trimming took off 6 bases at V and 3 bases at J, with 11 bases between the two ends. The CDR3 nucleotides read TGCAGTGCCGGTCCCCAGGCTAATGAAAAACTGTTTTTT. It translates to CSAGPQANEKLFF.

The V gene is TRBV5-4, the J gene TRBJ2-6; D remains ambiguous. The V gene's germline CDR1 is SGHNT and CDR2 YYREEE (reference sequence). The CDR3 contains 18 residues. Trimming took 0 bases from V and 4 from J, leaving 17 bases between them. CDR3 nucleotide sequence: TGTGCCAGCAGCTTGGTGGGGTCCCCCACTCTGGGGGCCAACGTCCTGACTTTC. Encoded protein: CASSLVGSPTLGANVLTF. The whole variable domain, filled in from reference TRBV5-4 and TRBJ2-6, reads ETGVTQSPTHLIKTRGQQVTLRCSSQSGHNTVSWYQQALGQGPQFIFQYYREEENGRGNFPPRFSGLQFPNYSSELNVNALELDDSALYLCASSLVGSPTLGANVLTFGAGSRLTVL.

This clonotype was observed at least ten times. The chain uses TRBV7-8 and TRBJ2-7; the D is unclear. Trimming took 2 bases from V and 3 from J, leaving 11 bases between them. The CDR3 length is 14 residues. Germline V gives CDR1 SGHVS, CDR2 FQNEAQ. Here the CDR3 DNA reads TGTGCCAGCAGCTTACTTCCGGGCCGCTACGAGCAGTACGTC. Protein product: CASSLLPGRYEQYV.

This clonotype came up a few times. The J gene is TRBJ2-2, the V gene TRBV24-1; possibly TRBD1 for D (6 bases). Trimming removed 3 bases from V and 5 bases from J, with 18 bases in between. CDR1 KGHDR and CDR2 SFDVKD come from the germline V gene. The CDR3 runs 17 residues. For the CDR3, the DNA is TGTGCCACCAGTGATCCCGCAGGGGACAAAGTTACCGGGGAGCTGTTTTTT. Amino acid sequence: CATSDPAGDKVTGELFF.

The V gene is TRBV20-1, the J gene TRBJ2-3; perhaps D is TRBD1 or TRBD2 (5 bases each). In germline, CDR1 is DFQATT, CDR2 SNEGSKA (reference sequence). Trimming cost V 0 bases and J 2 bases, with 9 bases left between them. The CDR3 is 14 residues long. The DNA of the CDR3 is TGCAGTGCTAGAGACTCCGGGACCACAGATACGCAGTATTTT. Translated, it gives CSARDSGTTDTQYF.